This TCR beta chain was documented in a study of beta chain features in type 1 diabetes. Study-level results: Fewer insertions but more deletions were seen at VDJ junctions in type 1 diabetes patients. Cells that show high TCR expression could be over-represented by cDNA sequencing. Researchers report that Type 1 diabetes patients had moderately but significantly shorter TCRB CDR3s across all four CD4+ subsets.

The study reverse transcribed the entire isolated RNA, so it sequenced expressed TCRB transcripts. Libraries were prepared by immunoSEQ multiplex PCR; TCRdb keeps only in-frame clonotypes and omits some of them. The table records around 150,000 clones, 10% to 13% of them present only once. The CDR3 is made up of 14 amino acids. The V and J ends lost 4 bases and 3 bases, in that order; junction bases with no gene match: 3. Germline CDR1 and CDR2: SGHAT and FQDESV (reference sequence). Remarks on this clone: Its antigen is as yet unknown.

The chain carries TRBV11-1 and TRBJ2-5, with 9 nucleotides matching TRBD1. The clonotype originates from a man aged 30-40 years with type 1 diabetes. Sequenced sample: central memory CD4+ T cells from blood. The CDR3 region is CASSSWDREETQYF. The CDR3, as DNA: TGTGCCAGCAGCTCCTGGGACAGGGAAGAGACCCAGTACTTC.